This T cell receptor beta chain originates from a study of CD8 T cells in ankylosing spondylitis. This clonotype appeared many times. Antigen: not known. The authors made TCR beta libraries by quantitative 5'-RACE with molecular barcodes. TCRdb used MiXCR to reprocess the 5' RACE reads, holding one entry per CDR3 protein. The sample shows about 220,000 distinct CDR3 sequences, 7% to 8% of them seen only once. General study results and limits: Disease-linked clones had a CD8+ phenotype and relatively low frequency in peripheral blood. From matched ankylosing spondylitis synovial fluid, disease-linked clones were reportedly recovered at significantly enriched levels. Prior literature has documented some motif variants in synovial fluid and blood from reactive arthritis. In ankylosing spondylitis blood, a motif of seven to nine highly homologous TCR beta variants appeared characteristic.

The germline V and J ends were trimmed by 4 bases and 2 bases, with 16 bases remaining between them. The CDR3 length is 16 residues. From germline, CDR1 is LGHNA and CDR2 YNFKEQ. The chain carries TRBV4-2 and TRBJ2-3; D is uncertain. This TCR came from a male donor with ankylosing spondylitis. The sample was blood, either unsorted or a sorted T cell fraction (not recorded which). In DNA form, the CDR3 reads TGTGCCAGCAGCCCGAATTTGGCAACAGACACAGATACGCAGTATTTT. This translates into CASSPNLATDTDTQYF.